The rows below give T cell receptor beta chains drawn from one sample of a study of CD8 T cells in ankylosing spondylitis. TCRdb reprocessed the 5' RACE reads via MiXCR and lists one record per CDR3 protein. The table shows fewer than 200,000 distinct CDR3 sequences, with 15% to 20% occurring only once. Sequences were obtained from blood, either unsorted or a sorted T cell fraction (not recorded which). These receptors were taken from a male donor aged 10-35 years with ankylosing spondylitis or in good health (not recorded which). Both conserved end residues are part of each CDR3. The D gene is left open where the match is weak. Clone size appears in some rows only: once, few, many, or a class for an expanded clone.

TRBD2	TRBV15	TRBJ2-1	many	TGTGCCACCAGCAGAGATGTAGGGACTAGCGCAAATGAGCAGTTCTTC	CATSRDVGTSANEQFF
.	TRBV7-2	TRBJ2-3	many	TGTGCCAGCAACAGGCCTGCCGTCGGAGATACGCAGTATTTT	CASNRPAVGDTQYF
.	TRBV5-1	TRBJ2-3	once	TGCGCCAGCAGCCACTTACTAGAGAGCACAGATACGCAGTATTTT	CASSHLLESTDTQYF
.	TRBV2	TRBJ2-1	few	TGTGCCAGCAGTGAAGCGTGGGGGCAAAACAATGAGCAGTTCTTC	CASSEAWGQNNEQFF
.	TRBV6-2/TRBV6-3	TRBJ1-5	many	TGTGCCACCTCGGGAAAGGGAATCAGTTTGGCCCAGCATTTT	CATSGKGISLAQHF
.	TRBV20-1	TRBJ2-1	.	TGCAGTGCTAGAGTAATCGGGAGAGCCTACAATGAGCAGTTCTTC	CSARVIGRAYNEQFF
.	TRBV5-6	TRBJ2-1	many	TGTGCCAGCAGCGCGGGACTGTCCAGGGAGCAGTTCTTC	CASSAGLSREQFF
.	TRBV5-5	TRBJ2-2	many	TGTGCCAGCAGCTTGGTTGAAGCGAGGACCGGGGAGCTGTTTTTT	CASSLVEARTGELFF
.	TRBV7-2	TRBJ2-7	.	TGTGCCAGCAGCTCCACGGGGTCCCTCGAGCAGTACTTC	CASSSTGSLEQYF
.	TRBV11-2	TRBJ2-1	many	TGTGCCAGCAGCTTAGCAGTTGAGCAGTTCTTC	CASSLAVEQFF
.	TRBV20-1	TRBJ1-6	.	TGCAGTGCCCAAGGGGAGCTCGACGCGCGGAATTCACCCCTCCACTTT	CSAQGELDARNSPLHF
TRBD2	TRBV20-1	TRBJ2-1	few	TGCAGTGCTAGAGAGGGTAGCGGGATCTACAATGAGCAGTTCTTC	CSAREGSGIYNEQFF
TRBD2	TRBV7-8	TRBJ2-7	many	TGTGCCAGCGGGGGGGAGGCAGGGCCCTACGAGCAGTACTTC	CASGGEAGPYEQYF
TRBD2	TRBV2	TRBJ2-3	many	TGTGCCAGCAGTGAGCGTGGACTAGCGGGCTCTGCGACAGATACGCAGTATTTT	CASSERGLAGSATDTQYF
.	TRBV4-3	TRBJ2-5	few	TGCGCCAGCAGCCAAGAAGCGGGCCCCAAGGGGGAGACCCAGTACTTC	CASSQEAGPKGETQYF
.	TRBV12-3/TRBV12-4	TRBJ2-6	many	TGTGCCAGCCAGGGTTCTGGGGCCAACGTCCTGACTTTC	CASQGSGANVLTF
.	TRBV11-3	TRBJ2-7	.	TGTGCCAGCAGCTGGGGGGCCTCGCAGGAGCAGTACTTC	CASSWGASQEQYF
TRBD1	TRBV28	TRBJ1-2	many	TGTGCCAGCAGTTTACTCGGGACAGGGCAGCTAAAGGGCTACACCTTC	CASSLLGTGQLKGYTF
.	TRBV20-1	TRBJ2-7	.	TGCAGTGCTAGTACAAACTACGAGCAGTACTTC	CSASTNYEQYF
.	TRBV6-5	TRBJ2-7	many	TGTGCCAGCGGTCAGGGATTGGGGATCGAGCAGTACTTC	CASGQGLGIEQYF
.	TRBV6-1	TRBJ2-1	few	TGTGCCAGCAGTACACCTCCCGGGGATGGCGGGCAGTTCTTC	CASSTPPGDGGQFF
.	TRBV7-2	TRBJ2-3	.	TGTGCCAGCAGCTCCTCTGCCCCTAGCACAGATACGCAGTATTTT	CASSSSAPSTDTQYF
TRBD2	TRBV29-1	TRBJ2-1	.	TGCAGCGTTGACGGACTAGCGCCTTACAATGAGCAGTTCTTC	CSVDGLAPYNEQFF
.	TRBV4-2	TRBJ2-1	.	TGTGCCAGCAGCCAAGCGGTTATGGATCTCTCTTACAATGAGCAGTTCTTC	CASSQAVMDLSYNEQFF
TRBD1	TRBV20-1	TRBJ1-6	many	TGCAGTGCTAGGCCGGGGGAGGGGGCGACCTATTCACCCCTCCACTTT	CSARPGEGATYSPLHF
TRBD2	TRBV29-1	TRBJ2-1	many	TGCAGCGTTGGGAACCGACTAGCAGAAGACAATGAGCAGTTCTTC	CSVGNRLAEDNEQFF
.	TRBV29-1	TRBJ2-7	.	TGCAGCGTTGAAGGCCACAGGGAATACGAGCAGTACTTC	CSVEGHREYEQYF
.	TRBV15	TRBJ1-4	many	TGTGCCACCAGCAGAGACAGGGGAGAAAAACTGTTTTTT	CATSRDRGEKLFF
TRBD1	TRBV7-6	TRBJ1-1	many	TGTGCCAGCAGCCGGGGACAGCAGCACACTGAAGCTTTCTTT	CASSRGQQHTEAFF
.	TRBV4-1	TRBJ2-3	.	TGCGCCAGCAGCCAAGTTACTCCAGATACGCAGTATTTT	CASSQVTPDTQYF
.	TRBV12-3/TRBV12-4	TRBJ1-5	many	TGTGCCAGCAGCGTTGGCCGGGACATAGCCAGGTGGCCCCAGCATTTT	CASSVGRDIARWPQHF
.	TRBV7-2	TRBJ1-2	.	TGTGCCAGCAGCTGGGGGGGTGGCTATGGCTACACCTTC	CASSWGGGYGYTF
.	TRBV7-9	TRBJ2-7	.	TGTGCCAGCAGCTTATGGAATTCCTACGAGCAGTACTTC	CASSLWNSYEQYF
TRBD2	TRBV27	TRBJ2-1	many	TGTGCCAGCAGTTTGCACCGACTAGCGGGAGGGCGGGATGAGCAGTTCTTC	CASSLHRLAGGRDEQFF
.	TRBV7-2	TRBJ1-2	many	TGTGCCAGCAGCTTCGGGGATCACTATGGCTACACCTTC	CASSFGDHYGYTF
TRBD2	TRBV7-2	TRBJ2-7	many	TGTGCCAGCAGCTTAGGGGGGTCTAGCGGGAGTCAGCAGTACTTC	CASSLGGSSGSQQYF
TRBD2	TRBV11-2	TRBJ2-1	many	TGTGCCAGCAGCCCTTGGACTAGCGGGCCCTACAATGAGCAGTTCTTC	CASSPWTSGPYNEQFF
.	TRBV7-2	TRBJ2-1	many	TGTGCCAGCAGCTTAGTCGGAGAGCAGTTCTTC	CASSLVGEQFF
.	TRBV15	TRBJ2-7	many	TGTGCCACCAGCAGAGTAGGAGCGAAGTCCTACGAGCAGTACTTC	CATSRVGAKSYEQYF
.	TRBV12-3/TRBV12-4	TRBJ1-4	.	TGTGCCAGCAGTACAGGACAGCAAAAACTGTTTTTT	CASSTGQQKLFF
TRBD2	TRBV7-2	TRBJ2-7	many	TGTGCCAGCAGCTTATCAGCAGCGGGAGAATCCTACGAGCAGTACTTC	CASSLSAAGESYEQYF
TRBD1	TRBV19	TRBJ1-1	many	TGTGCCAGTAGTCCCCGACAGGGTCGGAACACTGAAGCTTTCTTT	CASSPRQGRNTEAFF
.	TRBV7-8	TRBJ2-6	many	TGTGCCAGCAGCCCAAACTCTGGGGCCAACGTCCTGACTTTC	CASSPNSGANVLTF
.	TRBV4-1	TRBJ2-1	.	TGCGCCAGTATGCAGGGGAACAATGAGCAGTTCTTC	CASMQGNNEQFF
.	TRBV5-6	TRBJ1-4	many	TGTGCCAGCAGCTCGGGTGAGGACGAAAAACTGTTTTTT	CASSSGEDEKLFF
.	TRBV14	TRBJ2-3	.	TGTGCCAGCAGCCAAGATGGGAGCAGGTACAGCACAGATACGCAGTATTTT	CASSQDGSRYSTDTQYF
.	TRBV7-2	TRBJ2-2	many	TGTGCCAGCAGGGAGCTGCGCAAGAACACCGGGGAGCTGTTTTTT	CASRELRKNTGELFF
TRBD2	TRBV2	TRBJ2-2	many	TGTGCCAGCACAAGCGGGGGGAACACCGGGGAGCTGTTTTTT	CASTSGGNTGELFF
TRBD2	TRBV4-1	TRBJ2-1	many	TGCGCCAGCAGCCAAGCTCTACTAGCGGTTGGTAATGAGCAGTTCTTC	CASSQALLAVGNEQFF
.	TRBV6-1	TRBJ1-1	many	TGTGCCAGCAGTGAAGTGGGGAGGGCTAACACTGAAGCTTTCTTT	CASSEVGRANTEAFF
TRBD2	TRBV19	TRBJ2-3	many	TGTGCCAGTAGTATACTAGCGGCAGGCACAGATACGCAGTATTTT	CASSILAAGTDTQYF
.	TRBV5-1	TRBJ1-1	many	TGCGCCAGCAGCCCCCGGCAGATCGACACTGAAGCTTTCTTT	CASSPRQIDTEAFF
TRBD2	TRBV19	TRBJ2-1	.	TGTGCCAGTAGGGTAGCGGGAGGAGCTTACAATGAGCAGTTCTTC	CASRVAGGAYNEQFF
.	TRBV5-1	TRBJ2-1	many	TGCGCCAGCAGCTTGGAGGGGATAGAGCAGTTCTTC	CASSLEGIEQFF
.	TRBV18	TRBJ2-5	few	TGTGCCAGCTCAACCTCCGAGGGAGTCGGGCAAGAGACCCAGTACTTC	CASSTSEGVGQETQYF